A single sample gave rise to the 24 T cell receptor beta chains below, sequenced in a study of T cell responses to AZD1222 COVID-19 vaccine. Here immunoSEQ multiplex PCR was the method, and the copy in TCRdb shows in-frame clones only, minus some. The data show 100,000 to 150,000 clones, roughly 90% seen once. The sample was peripheral blood, taken on day 0 of AZD1222 vaccination. These receptors all stem from an adult in good health.

The V call is TRBV3-1 (or the pseudogene TRBV3-2), the J call TRBJ1-2, with unresolved D. From germline, CDR1 is LGHDT and CDR2 YNNKEL (reference sequence). The V end was cut by 3 bases, the J end by 3 bases, with 8 bases between. This CDR3 is built from 13 residues. In nucleotides, the CDR3 is TGTGCCAGCAGCCATCGGGTTTACTATGGCTACACCTTC. It specifies CASSHRVYYGYTF.

In DNA form, the CDR3 reads TGTGCCACCAGTGATTTGGCCAGGGAAGAGACCCAGTACTTC. This codes for CATSDLAREETQYF. V and J are TRBV24-1 and TRBJ2-5; tentatively, D is TRBD1 (5 bases). Germline values: CDR1 KGHDR, CDR2 SFDVKD. The V end was cut by 0 bases, the J end by 3 bases, with 7 bases between. This CDR3 is built from 14 residues.

The chain combines TRBV7-2 with TRBJ2-3; maybe TRBD2 (5 bases). CDR3 length: 14 residues. V was shortened by 5 bases and J by 0 bases, with 9 bases between the two germline ends. Germline CDR1 SGHTA, CDR2 FQGNSA. The CDR3 is CASSPLVSTDTQYF. CDR3 DNA: TGTGCCAGCAGCCCACTAGTGAGCACAGATACGCAGTATTTT.

The CDR3 is CASSSGTGNEKLFF. The CDR3, as DNA: TGTGCCAGCAGTTCCGGGACAGGGAATGAAAAACTGTTTTTT. The rearrangement joins TRBV7-2 to TRBJ1-4, with TRBD1 identical over 9 bases. With 6 bases clipped from V and 5 bases from J, the junction kept 4 bases outside the gene matches. From germline, CDR1 is SGHTA and CDR2 FQGNSA. CDR3 size: 14 residues.

The V and J genes are TRBV5-4 and TRBJ2-7, with TRBD1 matching 8 bases. Per the germline V gene, CDR1 is SGHNT and CDR2 is YYREEE (reference sequence). This CDR3 is 14 amino acids long. V trimming: 4 bases; J trimming: 6 bases; junction bases outside the gene matches: 9. The CDR3 sequence: CASSPSDRASEQYF. In DNA form, the CDR3 reads TGTGCCAGCAGCCCCTCGGACAGGGCGAGCGAGCAGTACTTC.

The chain uses TRBV5-5 and TRBJ2-1; no firm D call. The CDR3 is 14 residues long. With 4 bases removed from V and 10 bases from J, the gap between germline ends came to 18 bases. CDR1 is SGHKS, CDR2 YYEKEE, per germline (reference sequence). The CDR3 here is CASSLMVELHEQFF. The CDR3 nucleotides read TGTGCCAGCAGCCTCATGGTGGAGCTTCACGAGCAGTTCTTC.

The gene calls are TRBV25-1 and TRBJ2-3; 7 bases are shared with TRBD2. The germline CDR1 and CDR2 sequences are MGHDK and SYGVNS. The V segment lost 8 bases and the J segment 3 bases; nucleotides outside the gene matches: 8. The CDR3 contains 14 residues. The CDR3, as DNA: TGTGCCAGCGGGGGGGTTACTTCGACAGATACGCAGTATTTT. Amino acids: CASGGVTSTDTQYF.

This clone has more than one count but fewer than ten. The chain is built from TRBV7-2 and TRBJ1-6; no definite D call. Germline lookup yields CDR1 SGHTA and CDR2 FQGNSA. The CDR3 extends over 13 amino acids. Between the trimmed V and J ends, which lost 8 bases and 10 bases, there was a span of 15 bases. The CDR3 nucleotides read TGTGCCAGCCGCTACGACACGTACTCACCCCTCCACTTT. It yields the protein CASRYDTYSPLHF.

Sample share makes this clone medium-sized. The J gene is TRBJ2-1, the V gene TRBV29-1, with D unclear. There are 10 residues in the CDR3. V was trimmed by 4 bases and J by 5 bases, leaving 3 bases between them. Germline CDR1 SQVTM, CDR2 ANQGSEA. The CDR3 loop is CSVGDNEQFF. The CDR3, as DNA: TGCAGCGTTGGGGACAATGAGCAGTTCTTC.

This sequence joins TRBV7-8 and TRBJ1-1, with 11 bases lining up with TRBD1. The CDR3 sequence is 15 residues long. Germline trimming cut 5 bases from V and 6 bases from J; bases unmatched to any gene: 8. The germline gives CDR1 SGHVS, CDR2 FQNEAQ. CDR3 protein: CASSPGQGAVAEAFF. CDR3 coding DNA: TGTGCCAGCAGCCCCGGACAGGGGGCTGTCGCTGAAGCTTTCTTT.

The chain joins TRBV10-2 to TRBJ2-5; possible D gene TRBD1, 7 bases. The CDR3 contains 13 residues. V lost 6 bases, J lost 4 bases, and 12 bases lay in between. CDR1 and CDR2 (germline): WSHSY, SAAADI. CDR3 sequence reads: CASRNRGGETQYF. CDR3 nucleotides: TGCGCCAGCAGGAACAGGGGAGGAGAGACCCAGTACTTC.

This sequence joins TRBV29-1 and TRBJ1-6, with D possibly matching TRBD1 (5 bases). V lost 6 bases, J lost 8 bases, and 17 bases lay in between. The CDR3 covers 14 residues. CDR1 SQVTM and CDR2 ANQGSEA come from the germline V gene. The CDR3: CSVQDRDADSPLHF. In DNA, the CDR3 is TGCAGCGTGCAAGATCGGGACGCGGATTCACCCCTCCACTTT.

This sequence joins TRBV27 and TRBJ1-6; a possible D gene is TRBD1 (5 bases). V was trimmed by 2 bases and J by 7 bases, leaving 18 bases between them. Germline V gene data show CDR1 as MNHEY and CDR2 as SMNVEV (reference sequence). This CDR3 has 17 residues. The CDR3 spells CASSLKVVGWGNSPLHF. The CDR3 DNA reads as TGTGCCAGCAGTTTAAAGGTTGTAGGATGGGGGAATTCACCCCTCCACTTT.

The V gene is TRBV28, the J gene TRBJ2-1, with 8 bases identical to TRBD2. The CDR3 length is 14 residues. Trimming took 5 bases from V and 4 from J; bases not matched to a gene: 4. Germline V gene data show CDR1 as MDHEN and CDR2 as SYDVKM. CDR3 nucleotide sequence: TGTGCCAGCAGTCGCGGGGGGCTGTACAATGAGCAGTTCTTC. Amino acid sequence: CASSRGGLYNEQFF.

The V call is TRBV7-8, the J call TRBJ2-5; D is tentatively TRBD1 or TRBD2 (6 bases each). Germline V gene lookup returns CDR1 SGHVS and CDR2 FQNEAQ. V was shortened by 6 bases and J by 5 bases, with 16 bases between the two germline ends. The CDR3 sequence is 14 residues long. CDR3 coding DNA: TGTGCCAGCAGACTTAGGGGGGCTGGGGAGACCCAGTACTTC. Protein sequence: CASRLRGAGETQYF.

J is TRBJ1-5 and V is TRBV19, with D perhaps TRBD1 (6 bases). The germline V gene encodes CDR1 LNHDA and CDR2 SQIVND (reference sequence). The CDR3 totals 14 residues. V lost 6 bases and J 8 bases, leaving 17 bases between the germline ends. DNA of the CDR3: TGTGCCAGTAGCGGGGGCGCTGGGAGGGAGCCCCAGCATTTT. Protein sequence: CASSGGAGREPQHF.

The chain employs TRBV18 and TRBJ2-5; D might be TRBD2 (6 bases). The CDR3 consists of 15 residues. The ends were cut back, 3 bases at V and 2 bases at J, with 13 bases in the middle. The germline V gene has CDR1 KGHSH and CDR2 LQKENI. This CDR3 reads CASSPLGGDQETQYF. The CDR3, as DNA: TGTGCCAGCTCACCCCTCGGGGGAGATCAAGAGACCCAGTACTTC.

The chain is built from TRBV19 and TRBJ1-6; D is perhaps TRBD1 (5 bases). V was pared by 7 bases and J by 6 bases, with 10 bases between. This CDR3 is built from 13 residues. Per germline, CDR1 LNHDA and CDR2 SQIVND (reference sequence). CDR3 residues: CASTKDTNSPLHF. The CDR3 nucleotides are TGTGCCAGTACAAAGGACACTAATTCACCCCTCCACTTT.

This chain links TRBV6-5 with TRBJ1-6; 9 positions match TRBD1. The trim removed 6 bases at V and 6 bases at J, leaving 3 bases unmatched. CDR1 and CDR2 (germline): MNHEY, SVGAGI. The CDR3 totals 14 residues. This CDR3 reads CASRQGQGNSPLHF. The CDR3 coding sequence is TGTGCCAGCAGACAGGGACAGGGTAATTCACCCCTCCACTTT.

The chain is built from TRBV28 and TRBJ1-2; D gene ambiguous. Between the trimmed V and J ends, which lost 2 bases and 6 bases, there was a span of 10 bases. This CDR3 comprises 13 residues. Germline V gene lookup returns CDR1 MDHEN and CDR2 SYDVKM. The CDR3 loop is CASSLQTRDGYTF. CDR3 nucleotides: TGTGCCAGCAGTTTACAGACACGGGATGGCTACACCTTC.

The V and J genes are TRBV4-1 and TRBJ1-5; a possible D gene is TRBD1 (5 bases). V dropped 5 bases and J dropped 0 bases, with 11 bases sitting between them. The length of the CDR3 is 15 residues. CDR1 is MGHRA, CDR2 YSYEKL, per germline. This CDR3 reads CASSVVQGSNQPQHF. The CDR3 region has the DNA TGCGCCAGCAGCGTAGTTCAGGGTAGCAATCAGCCCCAGCATTTT.

This chain links TRBV2 with TRBJ2-1, with D perhaps given as TRBD1 or TRBD2 (5 bases each). V lost 0 bases and J 10 bases, leaving 19 bases between the germline ends. Per germline, CDR1 SNHLY and CDR2 FYNNEI. There are 16 residues in the CDR3. In DNA form, the CDR3 reads TGTGCCAGCAGTGAAGCGGGGACCCGGGTGTTCGGGGAGCAGTTCTTC. This codes for CASSEAGTRVFGEQFF.

The chain has TRBV6-6 and TRBJ1-2; 9 nucleotides line up with TRBD1. The CDR3 runs 13 residues. After removal of 4 bases from V and 9 bases from J, the junction contained 6 bases not matched to a gene. Germline V gives CDR1 MNHNY, CDR2 SVGAGI (reference sequence). The CDR3 bases are TGTGCCAGCAGTTCCCGGGACAGGGCGCGCTACACCTTC. The encoded protein is CASSSRDRARYTF.

V gene TRBV9 combines with J gene TRBJ2-5; 7 nucleotides agree with TRBD2. This CDR3 has 14 residues. Germline V gene data show CDR1 as SGDLS and CDR2 as YYNGEE. V shed 3 bases and J 5 bases; nucleotides not matched to a gene: 7. CDR3 bases: TGTGCCAGCAGCGGAGAGACTAGCACTGAGACCCAGTACTTC. Its translation: CASSGETSTETQYF. Full variable domain (missing parts from reference TRBV9 and TRBJ2-5): DSGVTQTPKHLITATGQRVTLRCSPRSGDLSVYWYQQSLDQGLQFLIQYYNGEERAKGNILERFSAQQFPDLHSELNLSSLELGDSALYFCASSGETSTETQYFGPGTRLLVL.